The rows below give T cell receptor beta chains drawn from one sample of a study of T-cell reconstitution after alpha-beta-depleted transplantation in children. TCRdb called the PCR reads again in MiXCR, with one record for every CDR3 protein. The sample lists about 610,000 distinct CDR3 sequences; about 11% were seen once. The sequencing used PBMCs from the stem cell graft donor, collected from the stem cell graft. All receptors come from a human donor who donated a stem cell graft to a child with acute myeloid leukemia. The conserved cysteine and the conserved F or W are not part of the CDR3 here. Each record gives: CDR3 protein, V gene, D gene. A D gene is named only where the DNA matches it firmly.

CDR3: SARASGSINEQF
V: TRBV20-1
D: TRBD2

CDR3: SARLPGGLTNTEAF
V: TRBV20-1
D: TRBD1

CDR3: ASSLRLAGPWEGNEQF
V: TRBV11-2
D: TRBD2

CDR3: SAGHRVSYNEQF
V: TRBV20-1
D: -

CDR3: ASSPKDQNEQF
V: TRBV18
D: -

CDR3: ASSQETSGSFAYNEQF
V: TRBV4-2
D: TRBD2

CDR3: ASSDDRYEQY
V: TRBV25-1
D: -

CDR3: ASARRGSNTEAF
V: TRBV6-1
D: -

CDR3: ASSPTGTKIYEQY
V: TRBV6-1
D: -

CDR3: SVERTQGRRYEQY
V: TRBV29-1
D: -

CDR3: ASSQTRAGGGPF
V: TRBV4-2
D: TRBD2

CDR3: ASSETGQGTDTQY
V: TRBV7-3
D: TRBD1

CDR3: SADRATPQWNTEAF
V: TRBV20-1
D: TRBD1

CDR3: ASSLVITSGQRLGAF
V: TRBV7-2
D: -

CDR3: ASSPSSVDTGELF
V: TRBV12-3/TRBV12-4
D: -

CDR3: ASSLRSFGDTQY
V: TRBV12-3/TRBV12-4
D: -

CDR3: ATSSLGEQF
V: TRBV24-1
D: -

CDR3: ASRRTGMSTGELF
V: TRBV7-8
D: TRBD1

CDR3: SASTGGRNNEQF
V: TRBV20-1
D: TRBD2

CDR3: ASSRPLRGSGTEAF
V: TRBV12-3/TRBV12-4
D: -

CDR3: SVVKGSTDTQY
V: TRBV29-1
D: -

CDR3: ASSFNQQGALNEQY
V: TRBV7-3
D: TRBD1

CDR3: ASSTSGQETQY
V: TRBV12-3/TRBV12-4
D: -

CDR3: ASALGGRTGRSGANVLT
V: TRBV12-5
D: -